This is a list of T cell receptor beta chains from one sample in a study of T cell changes during pregnancy in multiple sclerosis. The protocol was immunoSEQ multiplex PCR, while the TCRdb copy is restricted to in-frame clones and leaves out a portion. The sample includes more than 40,000 clones, approximately 91% of them seen just once. The specimen comprised CD8+ T cells from peripheral blood mononuclear cells, sampled after pregnancy. Source of these receptors: a female donor with multiple sclerosis, enrolled in a pregnancy study. The conserved cysteine and the conserved F or W are not part of the CDR3 here. A D gene is named only where the DNA matches it firmly.

d_gene	v_gene	j_gene	CDR3aa
TRBD1	TRBV4-3	TRBJ2-7	ASSQDFIGGGSYEQY
-	TRBV11-2	TRBJ1-1	ASSPTGRGYGSTEAF
-	TRBV5-1	TRBJ2-7	ASSGAGAGGSYEQY
-	TRBV13	TRBJ2-6	ASSLGSFNVLT
-	TRBV23-1	TRBJ1-2	ASSQYGCFYGYT
-	TRBV29-1	TRBJ1-2	SASPQEEDGYT
-	TRBV29-1	TRBJ1-5	SVWSDSNRPQH
-	TRBV6-1	TRBJ1-5	ASSETGGAGNQPQH
TRBD1	TRBV25-1	TRBJ2-5	ASSRDRGQETQY
-	TRBV4-3	TRBJ1-3	ASSQDLWGAGNTIY
-	TRBV4-3	TRBJ1-3	ASSQDDIDSGNTIY
-	TRBV5-1	TRBJ1-5	ASSLEGGIQQPQH
TRBD2	TRBV9	TRBJ2-1	ASSVGTSTNEQF
TRBD2	TRBV4-1	TRBJ2-3	ASTLERGNTDTQY
-	TRBV7-9	TRBJ2-7	ASSSRDSYEQY
-	TRBV5-1	TRBJ2-1	ASSLAPYNEQF
-	TRBV5-1	TRBJ2-7	ASSLARGNSYEQY
-	TRBV7-6	TRBJ1-1	ASSLESQGTNTEAF
TRBD1	TRBV19	TRBJ1-2	ASRPGQATGSGGYT
TRBD1	TRBV27	TRBJ2-3	ASSFPDRGGTDTQY
TRBD2	TRBV7-8	TRBJ2-1	ASSLAPGGSSYEQF
TRBD2	TRBV9	TRBJ2-5	ASSVGGGGGAWETQY
TRBD1	TRBV7-8	TRBJ1-2	ASSFILGGQGQTWGYGYT
TRBD1	TRBV29-1	TRBJ1-1	SVEDRGAPEAF
-	TRBV4-2	TRBJ2-3	ASSQPLASSTDTQY
-	TRBV30	TRBJ1-2	AWSVQVFNYGYT
-	TRBV9	TRBJ2-7	ASSVGRGDEQY
-	TRBV10-2	TRBJ2-1	ASSERGEQF
-	TRBV7-9	TRBJ1-1	ASPESTVNTEAF
TRBD1	TRBV7-9	TRBJ1-2	ASSQGQTYGYT
TRBD1	TRBV7-2	TRBJ1-6	ASSPARDSYYNSPLH
TRBD1	TRBV27	TRBJ1-6	ASSFTIPGQGDSPLH
TRBD1	TRBV5-1	TRBJ1-2	ASSLVGDSYGYT
-	TRBV5-1	TRBJ2-1	ASTRQNNEQF
TRBD2	TRBV7-8	TRBJ2-5	ASSLVTSGRMETQY
TRBD2	TRBV19	TRBJ2-1	ASSTGLAGDPEQF